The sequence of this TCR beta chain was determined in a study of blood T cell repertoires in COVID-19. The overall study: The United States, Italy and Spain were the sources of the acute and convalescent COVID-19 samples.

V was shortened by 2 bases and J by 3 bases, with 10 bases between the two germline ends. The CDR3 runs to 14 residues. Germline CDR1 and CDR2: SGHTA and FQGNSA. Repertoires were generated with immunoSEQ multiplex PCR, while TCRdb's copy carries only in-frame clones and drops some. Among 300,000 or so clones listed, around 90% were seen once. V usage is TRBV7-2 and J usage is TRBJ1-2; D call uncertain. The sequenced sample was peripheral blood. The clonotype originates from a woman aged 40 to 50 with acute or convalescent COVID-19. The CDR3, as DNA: TGTGCCAGCAGCTTACTGGTCGCAGACTATGGCTACACCTTC. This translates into CASSLLVADYGYTF.